The source of this T cell receptor (beta chain) is a study of T cell responses to AZD1222 COVID-19 vaccine. Study-wide points: Of spike-specific TCRs, nearly half reportedly target regions left unmutated in variants. It should be noted that donors were predominantly white British and more often female, and clonal diversity was possibly underestimated. Vaccine-associated CD4 TCRs spanned spike, dominant at 160-218 and 743-854. Baseline antibody screening turned up just a handful of seropositive AZD1222 recipients.

The repertoire was sequenced with immunoSEQ multiplex PCR; TCRdb's copy has only in-frame clones and lacks some. The sample records some 80,000 clones, about 91% being singletons. The CDR3 totals 17 residues. Of note for this clone: The target antigen is unknown.

The clonotype originates from an adult who received the MenACWY meningococcal vaccine as a control. The material sequenced was peripheral blood, taken 28 days after the second dose of the MenACWY control vaccine. V and J are TRBV21-1 and TRBJ2-2; no check of the table's D call, TRBD2, against the DNA was made. TRBV21-1 is a listed pseudogene. The CDR3 DNA is TGTGCCAGCAGCAAAGGACTAGCGGGGTTGGTCACCGGGGAGCTGTTTTTT. Protein: CASSKGLAGLVTGELFF.